This TCR beta chain was profiled in a study of blood T cells in healthy people across ages. Study-level findings and limits: Higher diversity and more naive CD4+ cells were features of long-lived donors, compared to aged donors. Diversity estimates from one million T cells were considered underestimates.

The use of a sample-barcoded 5' primer and a J-beta primer mix characterized a second PCR of roughly 7 to 11 cycles. TCRdb processed the 5' RACE reads anew with MiXCR; each CDR3 protein has one entry. The profile covers about 1.7 million distinct CDR3 sequences, with 28% appearing a single time and about 8% taken by the ten largest. V lost 2 bases, J lost 1 base, and 14 bases lay in between. Germline loops: CDR1 LGHDT, CDR2 YNNKEL (reference sequence). This CDR3 has 16 residues. On this clonotype itself: Antigen unknown.

The chain uses TRBV3-1 and TRBJ2-5; no clear D. This TCR derives from a woman aged 25-40 years in good health. Sequenced input: blood. The CDR3 DNA follows: TGTGCCAGCAGCCAAAATTCCTATCTAGGCCAAGAGACCCAGTACTTC. Protein product: CASSQNSYLGQETQYF.